This TCR beta chain was identified in a study of cytomegalovirus exposure and HLA in healthy donors. Study-level information: The roughly 120 validation repertoires, a later analysis reported, used the same platform as the roughly 730 repertoires from the first cohort.

As for this clone: The target antigen is unknown.

The CDR3 runs 15 residues. The V gene lost 7 bases and the J gene lost 0 bases, with 10 bases spanning the gap. CDR1 is MNHNY, CDR2 SVGAGI, per germline (reference sequence). Findings and limits, study-wide: Most TCR sequences showed up rarely, but some public TCRs showed up in many donors. Within the approximately 130 validation repertoires, first-cohort TCR clusters tended to co-occur, according to a later analysis.

The data were produced by immunoSEQ multiplex PCR, yet TCRdb's version contains in-frame clones alone and is incomplete. The sample holds approximately 260,000 clones, roughly 85% seen once. The chain couples TRBV6-6 to TRBJ1-6, with D uncertain. Sequencing was done on a sample of PBMCs. This TCR came from a woman between 18 and 29 years old in good health and CMV-seronegative. The CDR3 reads CASTRESSYNSPLHF. The CDR3 region has the DNA TGTGCCAGCACCCGAGAGAGCTCCTATAATTCACCCCTCCACTTT.